This T cell receptor (beta chain) appears in the sequencing data of a study of blood T cell repertoires in COVID-19. About the research overall: Some COVID-19 samples were acute and others convalescent; all came from the United States, Italy and Spain.

In the original processing: Amplification of reference gene primers provided the estimated nucleated cell counts. Sequenced by immunoSEQ multiplex PCR; TCRdb stores in-frame clones only, minus some. That table furnishes V, J and clone size, whereas the DNA furnished D and trimming. The sample lists a few hundred thousand clones, roughly nine tenths occurring once. Sequencing was done on a sample of PBMCs or T cells enriched from blood (not recorded which). The TCR sequence derives from a woman in her 30s who had recovered from COVID-19.

CDR3 in amino acids: CASSYGSDTEAFF. The CDR3 DNA follows: TGCGCCAGCAGTTACGGGAGTGACACTGAAGCTTTCTTT. The gene calls are TRBV5-1 and TRBJ1-1; D not resolved. Trimming took off 5 bases at V and 3 bases at J, with 11 bases between the two ends. The CDR3 extends over 13 amino acids. Looked up from germline, CDR1 is SGHRS and CDR2 is YFSETQ.